This is a list of T cell receptor beta chains from one sample in a study of shared clonotypes between healthy human individuals. Using immunoSEQ multiplex PCR, the repertoire was profiled, and TCRdb retains in-frame clones only, with some absent. The sample lists 1.5 million to 2.5 million clones, around 96% occurring once. The sample was naive CD8+ T cells sorted from blood. Receptors originate from a young man in good health. The CDR3 runs from the conserved cysteine through the conserved F or W. A D gene is named only where the DNA matches it firmly. Rows give clone size only sometimes, using once, few, many, or a class for an expanded clone.

cdr3_length	clone_size	d_call	v_call	j_call	cdr3_aa	cdr3_nt
14	.	.	TRBV5-6	TRBJ1-2	CASSFGGGTYGYTF	TGTGCCAGCAGCTTCGGAGGGGGGACCTATGGCTACACCTTC
13	once	.	TRBV7-6	TRBJ2-7	CASSPRTGYEQYF	TGTGCCAGCAGCCCCCGCACAGGCTACGAGCAGTACTTC
13	.	.	TRBV10-2	TRBJ2-2	CASSEPVTGELFF	TGCGCCAGCAGTGAACCAGTCACCGGGGAGCTGTTTTTT
15	.	TRBD1	TRBV28	TRBJ2-1	CASSLGQGAYNEQFF	TGTGCCAGCAGTTTGGGTCAGGGGGCCTACAATGAGCAGTTCTTC
16	.	.	TRBV9	TRBJ2-7	CASSVDAGGSSYEQYF	TGTGCCAGCAGCGTAGATGCCGGGGGCAGCTCCTACGAGCAGTACTTC
11	.	.	TRBV6-1	TRBJ2-4	CASSGWGPEDF	TGTGCCAGCAGTGGGTGGGGGCCGGAGGACTTC
14	once	.	TRBV6-5	TRBJ2-1	CASSYEPAHNEQFF	TGTGCCAGCAGTTACGAGCCAGCGCACAATGAGCAGTTCTTC
15	.	TRBD1	TRBV6-1	TRBJ2-1	CASSDGQGEYNEQFF	TGTGCCAGCAGTGACGGACAGGGGGAATACAATGAGCAGTTCTTC
17	.	TRBD1	TRBV28	TRBJ2-7	CASSSGQNRGLPYEQYF	TGTGCCAGCAGTTCCGGGCAGAACAGGGGGCTCCCCTACGAGCAGTACTTC
13	.	.	TRBV5-1	TRBJ2-3	CASRASSTDTQYF	TGCGCCAGCAGGGCTTCTAGCACAGATACGCAGTATTTT
15	.	TRBD1	TRBV27	TRBJ1-1	CASSPTQGGNTEAFF	TGTGCCAGCAGCCCAACCCAGGGGGGGAACACTGAAGCTTTCTTT
15	once	TRBD1	TRBV6-6	TRBJ2-7	CASSNRGQGIYEQYF	TGTGCCAGCAGCAACCGGGGACAGGGGATCTACGAGCAGTACTTC
17	.	TRBD1	TRBV28	TRBJ2-1	CASSFSPRQGVYNEQFF	TGTGCCAGCAGTTTTTCCCCGCGACAGGGGGTCTACAATGAGCAGTTCTTC
14	.	.	TRBV27	TRBJ1-1	CASSDRGTYTEAFF	TGTGCCAGCAGTGATAGGGGGACGTACACTGAAGCTTTCTTT
17	.	.	TRBV4-1	TRBJ2-3	CASSQVPSGWSTDTQYF	TGCGCCAGCAGCCAAGTCCCCTCGGGTTGGAGCACAGATACGCAGTATTTT
17	.	TRBD2	TRBV5-6	TRBJ2-3	CASTGGVQAAATDTQYF	TGTGCCAGCACCGGGGGGGTCCAAGCGGCAGCCACAGATACGCAGTATTTT
17	.	.	TRBV19	TRBJ2-6	CASSIAGTGSGANVLTF	TGTGCCAGTAGTATAGCAGGGACGGGCTCTGGGGCCAACGTCCTGACTTTC
17	once	.	TRBV4-1	TRBJ1-6	CASSQLPWGGEDSPLHF	TGCGCCAGCAGCCAACTCCCGTGGGGGGGAGAGGATTCACCCCTCCACTTT
14	.	.	TRBV6-1	TRBJ2-7	CASSEDQVLYEQYF	TGTGCCAGCAGTGAAGATCAGGTTCTCTACGAGCAGTACTTC
14	.	TRBD1	TRBV5-4	TRBJ2-1	CASSQSDRGNEQFF	TGTGCCAGCAGTCAGTCGGACAGGGGCAATGAGCAGTTCTTC
14	.	TRBD1	TRBV28	TRBJ2-7	CASSPVTGVNEQYF	TGTGCCAGCAGCCCAGTGACAGGGGTGAACGAGCAGTACTTC
14	.	.	TRBV6-1	TRBJ1-1	CASSEAWGRTEAFF	TGTGCCAGCAGTGAAGCTTGGGGAAGGACTGAAGCTTTCTTT
14	.	TRBD1	TRBV6-1	TRBJ2-1	CASSEAGQYNEQFF	TGTGCCAGCAGTGAAGCGGGACAGTACAATGAGCAGTTCTTC
14	.	.	TRBV12-5	TRBJ2-7	CASGLVAGFYEQYF	TGTGCTAGTGGTTTGGTTGCAGGCTTCTACGAGCAGTACTTC
15	.	.	TRBV5-1	TRBJ1-3	CASSLDTVSGNTIYF	TGCGCCAGCAGCCTTGACACCGTTTCTGGAAACACCATATATTTT
14	.	.	TRBV7-9	TRBJ2-7	CASSPLSDFYEQYF	TGTGCCAGCAGCCCCCTTTCGGACTTTTACGAGCAGTACTTC
15	.	.	TRBV2	TRBJ2-3	CASSEEGVGTDTQYF	TGTGCCAGCAGTGAAGAGGGGGTGGGCACAGATACGCAGTATTTT
15	.	.	TRBV4-3	TRBJ2-7	CASRQFQALSYEQYF	TGCGCCAGCAGGCAGTTCCAGGCCCTCTCCTACGAGCAGTACTTC
18	.	TRBD1	TRBV4-3	TRBJ1-6	CASSPATGGLSYNSPLHF	TGCGCCAGCAGCCCGGCGACAGGGGGCTTATCCTATAATTCACCCCTCCACTTT
15	few	TRBD2	TRBV10-1	TRBJ2-7	CASSESAPAGGEQYF	TGCGCCAGCAGTGAGTCGGCTCCCGCGGGAGGCGAGCAGTACTTC
18	.	.	TRBV2	TRBJ2-3	CASSEDPRWGPSTDTQYF	TGTGCCAGCAGTGAAGATCCCCGATGGGGGCCTAGCACAGATACGCAGTATTTT
15	once	TRBD1	TRBV7-7	TRBJ1-1	CASTQLQGANTEAFF	TGTGCTAGCACCCAACTTCAGGGGGCGAACACTGAAGCTTTCTTT
12	.	.	TRBV4-1	TRBJ2-1	CASSQVRDEPFF	TGCGCCAGCAGCCAAGTCCGGGACGAACCATTCTTC
15	.	TRBD2	TRBV9	TRBJ2-1	CASSSSGAPYNEQFF	TGTGCCAGCAGCTCCAGCGGGGCCCCCTACAATGAGCAGTTCTTC
15	once	.	TRBV18	TRBJ1-1	CASSPRTEANTEAFF	TGTGCCAGCTCACCGAGGACAGAGGCGAACACTGAAGCTTTCTTT
14	once	.	TRBV13	TRBJ1-1	CASSPIRGGTEAFF	TGTGCCAGCAGCCCAATAAGGGGGGGCACTGAAGCTTTCTTT
15	.	TRBD1	TRBV7-9	TRBJ2-1	CASSPSGTGINEQFF	TGTGCCAGCAGCCCATCCGGGACAGGGATCAATGAGCAGTTCTTC